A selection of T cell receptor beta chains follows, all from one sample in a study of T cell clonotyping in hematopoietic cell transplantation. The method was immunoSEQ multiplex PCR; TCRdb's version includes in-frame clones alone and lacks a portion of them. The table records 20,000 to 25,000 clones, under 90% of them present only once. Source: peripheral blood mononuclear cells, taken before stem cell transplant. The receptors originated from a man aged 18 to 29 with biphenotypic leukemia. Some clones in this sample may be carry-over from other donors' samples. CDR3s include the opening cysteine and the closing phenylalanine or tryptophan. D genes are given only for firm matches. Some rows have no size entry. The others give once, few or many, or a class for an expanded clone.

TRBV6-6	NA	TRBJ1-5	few	TGTGCCAGCAGTTACAATCAGCCCCAGCATTTT	CASSYNQPQHF
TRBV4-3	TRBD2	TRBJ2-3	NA	TGCGCCAGCAGCCAAGTGGGGCTAGCGGGAAGGGGAGATACGCAGTATTTT	CASSQVGLAGRGDTQYF
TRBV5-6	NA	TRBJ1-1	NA	TGTGCCAGCAGCTTGGTTTTCAGACCTGACGAAGCTTTCTTT	CASSLVFRPDEAFF
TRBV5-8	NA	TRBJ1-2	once	TGTGCCAGCCCGAAAGGGGGACGTGGCTACACCTTC	CASPKGGRGYTF
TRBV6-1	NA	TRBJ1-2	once	TGTGCCAGCCGAACGAGCTACACCTTC	CASRTSYTF
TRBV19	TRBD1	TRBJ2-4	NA	TGTGCCAGTAGTCAGGACAGGCCTGTAGCCAAAAACATTCAGTACTTC	CASSQDRPVAKNIQYF
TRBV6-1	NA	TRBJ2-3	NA	TGTGCCAGCAGTGAAGCGCACCGCACAGATACGCAGTATTTT	CASSEAHRTDTQYF
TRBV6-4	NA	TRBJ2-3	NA	TGTGCCAGCAGTACCTCAGGCGGGGGCACAGATACGCAGTATTTT	CASSTSGGGTDTQYF
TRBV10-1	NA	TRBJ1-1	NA	TGCGCCAGCAGTGAGGGGCGCCTCACTGAAGCTTTCTTT	CASSEGRLTEAFF
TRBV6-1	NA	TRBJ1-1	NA	TGTGCCAGCAGTTTGGGAGGGGTTGAAGCTTTCTTT	CASSLGGVEAFF
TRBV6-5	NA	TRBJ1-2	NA	TGTGCCAGCCGAGACACCTCCTATGGCTACACCTTC	CASRDTSYGYTF
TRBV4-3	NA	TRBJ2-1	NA	TGCGCCAGCAGCCAAGTGGACACCGCGGAGGGTTCCTACAATGAGCAGTTCTTC	CASSQVDTAEGSYNEQFF
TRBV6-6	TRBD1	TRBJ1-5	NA	TGTGCCAGCAGTTACCGGGACAGGCCATCAACGGAGCCCCAGCATTTT	CASSYRDRPSTEPQHF
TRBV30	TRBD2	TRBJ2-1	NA	TGTGCCTGGAGTGTACTAGCGGGACTTCGAAATGAGCAGTTCTTC	CAWSVLAGLRNEQFF
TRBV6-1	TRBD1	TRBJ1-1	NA	TGTGCCAGCAGTCCACAGGGGGGGAACACTGAAGCTTTCTTT	CASSPQGGNTEAFF
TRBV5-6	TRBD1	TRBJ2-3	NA	TGTGCCAGCAGCTTGTGGTCAGGGGGCGCAGATACGCAGTATTTT	CASSLWSGGADTQYF
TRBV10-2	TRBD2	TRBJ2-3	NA	TGCGCCAGCAGCGTTGGACTAGCCACAGATACGCAGTATTTT	CASSVGLATDTQYF
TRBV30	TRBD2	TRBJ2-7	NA	TGTGCCTGGAGTCTAGCGGGAAACGAGCAGTACTTC	CAWSLAGNEQYF
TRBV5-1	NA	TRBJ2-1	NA	TGCGCCAGCAGCGGGCGGGTTGGAGGCAGGAACAATGAGCAGTTCTTC	CASSGRVGGRNNEQFF
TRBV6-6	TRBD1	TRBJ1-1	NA	TGTGCCAGCAGTTACAGTGGGACAGCCCGTTTGCCCGAAGCTTTCTTT	CASSYSGTARLPEAFF
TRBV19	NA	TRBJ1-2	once	TGTGCCAGTAGTTACCCGGAGAGGGGTTTGGTCGCCTTC	CASSYPERGLVAF
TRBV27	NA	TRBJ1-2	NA	TGTGCCAGCAGTTTGACAGTGGGCTATGGCTACACCTTC	CASSLTVGYGYTF
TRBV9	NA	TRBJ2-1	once	TGTGCCAGCAGCGTAGACTCCATCGATGAGCAGTTCTTC	CASSVDSIDEQFF
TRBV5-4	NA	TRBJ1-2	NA	TGTGCCAGCAGCTTAACCGGGAGGGACTATGGCTACACCTTC	CASSLTGRDYGYTF
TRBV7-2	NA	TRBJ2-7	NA	TGTGCCAGCAGCTTATCTGGGGCGGGGACCCATTACGAGCAGTACTTC	CASSLSGAGTHYEQYF
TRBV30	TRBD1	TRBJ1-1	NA	TGTGCCTGGAGTAGGGACAGGGGGAACACTGAAGCTTTCTTT	CAWSRDRGNTEAFF
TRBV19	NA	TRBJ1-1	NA	TGTGCCAGTAGTATAGATCCCGCCCTGGGCAGGGCGGCTTTCTTT	CASSIDPALGRAAFF
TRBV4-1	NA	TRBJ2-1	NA	TGCGCCAGCAGCCAAGTTCTATCTGAGCAGTTCTTC	CASSQVLSEQFF
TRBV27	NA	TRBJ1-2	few	TGTGCCAGCAGTTCTCAGGGTGGCTACACCTTC	CASSSQGGYTF
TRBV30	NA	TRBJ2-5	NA	TGTGCCTGGAGCGCTGGACTCCAAGAGACCCAGTACTTC	CAWSAGLQETQYF
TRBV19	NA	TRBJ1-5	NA	TGTGCCAGTAGTATCCGTCTCCCGGAGGCCCAGCATTTT	CASSIRLPEAQHF
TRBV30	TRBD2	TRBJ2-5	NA	TGTGCCTGGAGTGTAACTAGCGGACTCCACTTC	CAWSVTSGLHF
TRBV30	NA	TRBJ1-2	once	TGTGCCTGGTACGACGGGAACTATGGCTACACCTTC	CAWYDGNYGYTF
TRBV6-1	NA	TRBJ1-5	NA	TGTGCCAGCAGCGGGATGGACAGCAATCAGCCCCAGCATTTT	CASSGMDSNQPQHF
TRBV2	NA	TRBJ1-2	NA	TGTGCCAGCATTCCGGACAGCCCTAGTACGGGCTACACCTTC	CASIPDSPSTGYTF
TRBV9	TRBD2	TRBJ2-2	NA	TGTGCCAGCAGCGTAGAATTAGCGGGGTATAACACCGGGGAGCTGTTTTTT	CASSVELAGYNTGELFF
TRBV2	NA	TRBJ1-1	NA	TGTGCCAGCAGTGGGGTCGATAGAGATACTGAAGCTTTCTTT	CASSGVDRDTEAFF
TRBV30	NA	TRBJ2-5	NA	TGTGCCTGGAGTGTACGGGGGGCGGGAGAGACCCAGTACTTC	CAWSVRGAGETQYF
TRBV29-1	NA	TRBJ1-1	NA	TGCAGCGTTCAGGACGGGGGGAACACTGAAGCTTTCTTT	CSVQDGGNTEAFF
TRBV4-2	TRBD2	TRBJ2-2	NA	TGTGCCAGCAGCCAAGACCCTAGCGGGGGCACGAACACCGGGGAGCTGTTTTTT	CASSQDPSGGTNTGELFF
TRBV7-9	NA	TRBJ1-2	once	TGTGCCAGCAGCCCTCGAGGGTTGGAGGGGCTAGGCTACACCTTC	CASSPRGLEGLGYTF
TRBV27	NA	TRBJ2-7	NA	TGTGCCAGCAGTCTGGACAGAATGAACTCCTACGAGCAGTACTTC	CASSLDRMNSYEQYF
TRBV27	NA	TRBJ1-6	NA	TGTGCCAGCAGTTTAAGCTCCTATAATTCACCCCTCCACTTT	CASSLSSYNSPLHF
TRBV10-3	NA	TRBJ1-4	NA	TGTGCCACCGGACAGACAACTAATGAAAAACTGTTTTTT	CATGQTTNEKLFF
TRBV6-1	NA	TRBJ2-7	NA	TGTGCCAGCAGTGACCGGGGGCGTCCCTACGAGCAGTACTTC	CASSDRGRPYEQYF
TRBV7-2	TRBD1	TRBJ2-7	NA	TGTGCCAGCAGCACAGGGACAGGGGGCTCATACGAGCAGTACTTC	CASSTGTGGSYEQYF
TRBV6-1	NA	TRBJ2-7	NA	TGTGCCAGCAGTGAACTTAAGGACATACGATCCTACGAGCAGTACTTC	CASSELKDIRSYEQYF
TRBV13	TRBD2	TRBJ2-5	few	TGTGCCAGCAGCTTACTTACTAGCGGTACACAAGAGACCCAGTACTTC	CASSLLTSGTQETQYF
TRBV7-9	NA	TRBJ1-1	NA	TGTGCCAGCAGCTTAGGGGCAGGGGTGAACACTGAAGCTTTCTTT	CASSLGAGVNTEAFF
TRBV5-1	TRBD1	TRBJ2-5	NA	TGCGCCAGCAGCTCCGACAGGGCGGGAGAGACCCAGTACTTC	CASSSDRAGETQYF
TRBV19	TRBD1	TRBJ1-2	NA	TGTGCCAGTAGTATTTTGGGACAGGCGGATGGCTACACCTTC	CASSILGQADGYTF
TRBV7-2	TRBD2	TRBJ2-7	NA	TGTGCCAGCAGCCTGACTAGCGGGGGGGCCCGGTACGAGCAGTACTTC	CASSLTSGGARYEQYF
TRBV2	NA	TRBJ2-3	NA	TGTGCCACCCGGTTGAGGGTCACAGATACGCAGTATTTT	CATRLRVTDTQYF
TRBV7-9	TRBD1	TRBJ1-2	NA	TGTGCCAGCAGCTTCCGATTAGGACAGGGGGCCGGTGGCTACACCTTC	CASSFRLGQGAGGYTF
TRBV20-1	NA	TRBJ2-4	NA	TGCAGTGCTCCGACTATTGGCATTCAGTACTTC	CSAPTIGIQYF